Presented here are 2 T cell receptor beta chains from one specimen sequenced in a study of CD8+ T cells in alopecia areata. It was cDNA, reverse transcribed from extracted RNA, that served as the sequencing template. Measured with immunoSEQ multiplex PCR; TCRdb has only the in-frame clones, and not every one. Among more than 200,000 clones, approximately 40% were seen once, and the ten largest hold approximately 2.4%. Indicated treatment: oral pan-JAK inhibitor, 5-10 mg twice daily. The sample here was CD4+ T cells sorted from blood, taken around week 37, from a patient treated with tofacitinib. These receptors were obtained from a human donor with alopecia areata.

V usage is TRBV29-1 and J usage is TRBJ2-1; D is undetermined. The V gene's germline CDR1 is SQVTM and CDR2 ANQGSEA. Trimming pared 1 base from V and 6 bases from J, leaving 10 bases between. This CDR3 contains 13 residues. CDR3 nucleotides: TGCAGCGTTGAAGCTCGAAAGGGCAATGAGCAGTTCTTC. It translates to CSVEARKGNEQFF.

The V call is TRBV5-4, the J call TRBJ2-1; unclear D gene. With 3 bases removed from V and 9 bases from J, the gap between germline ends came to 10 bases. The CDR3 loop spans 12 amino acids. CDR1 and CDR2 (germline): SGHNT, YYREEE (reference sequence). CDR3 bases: TGTGCCAGCAGCTACGTAGCCGGTGAGCAGTTCTTC. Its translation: CASSYVAGEQFF. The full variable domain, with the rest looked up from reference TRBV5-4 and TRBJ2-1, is ETGVTQSPTHLIKTRGQQVTLRCSSQSGHNTVSWYQQALGQGPQFIFQYYREEENGRGNFPPRFSGLQFPNYSSELNVNALELDDSALYLCASSYVAGEQFFGPGTRLTVL.